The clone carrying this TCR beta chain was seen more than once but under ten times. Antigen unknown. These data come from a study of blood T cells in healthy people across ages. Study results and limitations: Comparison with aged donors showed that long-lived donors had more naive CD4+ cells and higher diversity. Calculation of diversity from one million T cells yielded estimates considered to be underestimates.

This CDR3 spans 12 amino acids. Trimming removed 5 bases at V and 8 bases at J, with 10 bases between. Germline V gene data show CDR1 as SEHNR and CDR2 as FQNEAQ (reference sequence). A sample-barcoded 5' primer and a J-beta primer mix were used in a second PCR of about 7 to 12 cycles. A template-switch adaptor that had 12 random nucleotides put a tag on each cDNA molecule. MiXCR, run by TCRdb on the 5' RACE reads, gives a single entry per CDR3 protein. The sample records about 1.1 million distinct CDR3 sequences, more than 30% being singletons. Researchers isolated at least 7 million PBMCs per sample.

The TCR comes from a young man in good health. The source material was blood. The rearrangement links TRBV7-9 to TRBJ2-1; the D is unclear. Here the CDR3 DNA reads TGTGCCAGCAGCCCCTCGTTCGATGAGCAGTTCTTC. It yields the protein CASSPSFDEQFF.